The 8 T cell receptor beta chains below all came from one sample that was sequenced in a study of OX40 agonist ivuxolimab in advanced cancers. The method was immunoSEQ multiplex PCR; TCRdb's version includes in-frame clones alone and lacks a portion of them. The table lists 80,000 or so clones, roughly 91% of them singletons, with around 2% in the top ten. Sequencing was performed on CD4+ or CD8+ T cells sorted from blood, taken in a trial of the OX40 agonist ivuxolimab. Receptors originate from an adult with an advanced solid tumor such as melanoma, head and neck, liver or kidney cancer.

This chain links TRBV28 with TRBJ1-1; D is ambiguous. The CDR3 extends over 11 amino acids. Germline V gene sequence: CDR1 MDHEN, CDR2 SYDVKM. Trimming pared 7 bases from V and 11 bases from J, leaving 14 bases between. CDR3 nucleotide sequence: TGTGCCAGCACCCAAACTTTCGGGGCTTTCTTT. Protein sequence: CASTQTFGAFF.

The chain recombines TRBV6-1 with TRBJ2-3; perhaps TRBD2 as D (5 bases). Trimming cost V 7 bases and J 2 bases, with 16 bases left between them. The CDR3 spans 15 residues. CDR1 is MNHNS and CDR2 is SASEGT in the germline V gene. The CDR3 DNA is TGTGCCAGCATACTAGATTTCAGCTCCACAGATACGCAGTATTTT. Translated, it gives CASILDFSSTDTQYF.

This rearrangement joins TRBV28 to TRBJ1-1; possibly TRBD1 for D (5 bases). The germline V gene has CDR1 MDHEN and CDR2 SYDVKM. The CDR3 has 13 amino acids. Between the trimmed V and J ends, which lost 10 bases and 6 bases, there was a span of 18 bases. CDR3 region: CAIRGTAGSEAFF. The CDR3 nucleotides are TGTGCCATCCGGGGGACGGCCGGATCTGAAGCTTTCTTT.

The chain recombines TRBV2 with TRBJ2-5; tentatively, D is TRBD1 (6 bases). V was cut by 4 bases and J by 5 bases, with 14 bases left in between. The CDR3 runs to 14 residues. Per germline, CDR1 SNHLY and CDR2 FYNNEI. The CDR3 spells CASSVGGAGETQYF. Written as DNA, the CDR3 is TGTGCCAGCAGTGTTGGGGGCGCCGGGGAGACCCAGTACTTC. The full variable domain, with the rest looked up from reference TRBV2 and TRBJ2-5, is EPEVTQTPSHQVTQMGQEVILRCVPISNHLYFYWYRQILGQKVEFLVSFYNNEISEKSEIFDDQFSVERPDGSNFTLKIRSTKLEDSAMYFCASSVGGAGETQYFGPGTRLLVL.

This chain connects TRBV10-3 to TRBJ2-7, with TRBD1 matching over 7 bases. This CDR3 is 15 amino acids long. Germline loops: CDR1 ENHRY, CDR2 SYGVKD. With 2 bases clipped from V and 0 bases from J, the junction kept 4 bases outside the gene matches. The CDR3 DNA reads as TGTGCCATCAGTGAGGCCGACAGGGCCTCCTACGAGCAGTACTTC. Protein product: CAISEADRASYEQYF.

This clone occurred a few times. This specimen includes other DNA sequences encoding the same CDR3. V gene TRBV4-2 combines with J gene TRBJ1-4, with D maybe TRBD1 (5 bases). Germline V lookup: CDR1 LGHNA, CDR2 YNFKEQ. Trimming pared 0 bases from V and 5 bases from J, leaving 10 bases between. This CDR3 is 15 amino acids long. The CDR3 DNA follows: TGTGCCAGCAGCCAAGATCAGGGAAGAAATGAAAAACTGTTTTTT. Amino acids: CASSQDQGRNEKLFF.

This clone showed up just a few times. The DNA for the CDR3 is TGTGCCAGCTCTAGATCACAGGGCCTGAACACTGAAGCTTTCTTT. It specifies CASSRSQGLNTEAFF. The rearrangement uses TRBV18 and TRBJ1-1, with D maybe TRBD1 (6 bases). Trimming took off 6 bases at V and 0 bases at J, with 14 bases between the two ends. This CDR3 region has 15 residues. The V gene's germline CDR1 is KGHSH and CDR2 LQKENI.

The CDR3 reads CASSKLAVYSYEQYF. CDR3 coding DNA: TGTGCCAGCAGTAAACTAGCGGTTTACTCCTACGAGCAGTACTTC. The gene calls are TRBV6-6 and TRBJ2-7; 8 bases line up with TRBD2. Germline V CDR1 and CDR2: MNHNY, SVGAGI (reference sequence). The length of the CDR3 is 15 residues. V lost 5 bases and J lost 0; bases outside the gene matches: 6.